This record looks at one T cell receptor (beta chain) sequence and its context. V was clipped by 4 bases and J by 6 bases, with 20 bases between them. This CDR3 is 15 amino acids long. Germline assignment: CDR1 SGHNT and CDR2 YYREEE (reference sequence). The data are from a study of T-cell memory formation after mild COVID-19. TCRdb re-analysed the 5' RACE reads in MiXCR, keeping a single row per CDR3 protein. The repertoire holds about 180,000 distinct CDR3 sequences, with approximately 17% as singletons. The chain links TRBV5-4 to TRBJ2-7; TRBD2 is a possible D gene (5 bases). This receptor was identified in a man between 18 and 29 years old who had mild COVID-19 (a few samples of this study predate the infection). Cell type and time point are not known. The sequenced sample was PBMCs or a T cell subset sorted from them (not recorded which). This CDR3 is CASSPWALKGSEQYF. The CDR3 DNA reads as TGTGCCAGCAGCCCCTGGGCCCTTAAAGGGAGCGAGCAGTACTTC.